A single sample is the source of the 14 T cell receptor beta chains below, sequenced in a study of blood T cell repertoires in COVID-19. Using immunoSEQ multiplex PCR, the repertoire was profiled, and TCRdb retains in-frame clones only, with some absent. The table shows some 150,000 clones, with 84% occurring only once. The sequencing sample was made of peripheral blood. The receptors shown here come from a human donor in a cohort sampled during active COVID-19.

This clone appeared once. The chain has TRBV12-3 or TRBV12-4 and TRBJ1-2; TRBD1 might be the D (5 bases). The CDR3 loop spans 13 amino acids. V was trimmed by 1 base and J by 8 bases, leaving 11 bases between them. CDR3 nucleotide sequence: TGTGCCAGCAGTTTAGTCGGGGGTGGCGGCTACACCTTC. It encodes CASSLVGGGGYTF.

The chain couples TRBV5-1 to TRBJ2-3; 11 positions match TRBD2. V lost 3 bases to trimming and J lost 0 bases; unmatched junction nucleotides: 9. Germline V gene data show CDR1 as SGHRS and CDR2 as YFSETQ. This CDR3 spans 18 amino acids. CDR3 region: CASSWSSGGTLSTDTQYF. In DNA, the CDR3 is TGCGCCAGCAGCTGGTCTAGCGGGGGGACACTAAGCACAGATACGCAGTATTTT.

The chain recombines TRBV5-1 with TRBJ2-5, with TRBD1 matching 9 bases. J was trimmed by 0 bases and V by 4 bases; bases with no gene match: 1. This CDR3 region has 14 residues. Germline CDR1 and CDR2: SGHRS and YFSETQ. The CDR3 sequence is CASSGQGYQETQYF. CDR3 in DNA: TGCGCCAGCAGCGGACAGGGGTACCAAGAGACCCAGTACTTC.

This chain joins TRBV23-1 and TRBJ2-5, with 8 positions matching TRBD1. TRBV23-1 is known as an ORF, though its function is uncertain. J gave up 5 bases and V 11 bases, and 19 bases lay outside the gene matches. The CDR3 sequence is 16 residues long. The CDR3 loop is CAGGRSGQGGRETQYF. CDR3 coding DNA: TGCGCCGGGGGCCGGTCTGGACAGGGCGGCCGGGAGACCCAGTACTTC.

The chain links TRBV5-4 to TRBJ2-1; D is perhaps TRBD2 (5 bases). Germline V gene sequence: CDR1 SGHNT, CDR2 YYREEE (reference sequence). This CDR3 region has 15 residues. With 1 base removed from V and 0 bases from J, the gap between germline ends came to 8 bases. The CDR3 protein is CASSLIGSSYNEQFF. The CDR3 DNA reads as TGTGCCAGCAGCTTGATTGGGAGCTCCTACAATGAGCAGTTCTTC. Using reference TRBV5-4 and TRBJ2-1 for the parts outside the CDR3, the full variable domain is ETGVTQSPTHLIKTRGQQVTLRCSSQSGHNTVSWYQQALGQGPQFIFQYYREEENGRGNFPPRFSGLQFPNYSSELNVNALELDDSALYLCASSLIGSSYNEQFFGPGTRLTVL.

In its sample, this clone was seen once. The V call is TRBV9, the J call TRBJ2-3, with 13 positions matching TRBD2. Germline assignment: CDR1 SGDLS and CDR2 YYNGEE. The CDR3 is made up of 19 amino acids. Trimming took 0 bases from V and 0 from J; bases not matched to a gene: 7. The CDR3 loop reads CASSVATSGGIFSTDTQYF. CDR3 in DNA: TGTGCCAGCAGCGTAGCGACTAGCGGGGGGATCTTTAGCACAGATACGCAGTATTTT.

The CDR3 loop reads CASSQAGGETYGYTF. The CDR3 region has the DNA TGCGCCAGCAGCCAAGCGGGAGGGGAGACCTATGGCTACACCTTC. The chain recombines TRBV4-3 with TRBJ1-2, with D possibly TRBD1 on 5 matching bases. Trimming removed 1 base from V and 4 bases from J, with 13 bases in between. The CDR3 spans 15 residues. In germline, CDR1 is LGHNA, CDR2 YSLEER.

The gene calls are TRBV4-3 and TRBJ1-2; TRBD1 matches 8 bases. Germline CDR1 and CDR2: LGHNA and YSLEER. The V and J ends lost 0 bases and 4 bases, in that order; junction bases with no gene match: 7. CDR3 length equals 16 residues. The CDR3 protein is CASSQDTQTGAYGYTF. The DNA for the CDR3 is TGCGCCAGCAGCCAAGATACCCAGACAGGGGCCTATGGCTACACCTTC.

V and J are TRBV6-1 and TRBJ1-5; D gene unclear. The CDR3 is made up of 15 amino acids. Germline CDR1 is MNHNS and CDR2 is SASEGT. V was shortened by 2 bases and J by 3 bases, with 11 bases between the two germline ends. The CDR3 DNA reads as TGTGCCAGCAGTGAACGGGTTCGGCTCAATCAGCCCCAGCATTTT. Encoded protein: CASSERVRLNQPQHF.

The chain recombines TRBV6-5 with TRBJ1-1, with D possibly matching TRBD1 (6 bases). V lost 3 bases and J lost 5, with 16 bases in between. The CDR3 extends over 15 amino acids. CDR1 and CDR2 (germline): MNHEY, SVGAGI. The CDR3, as DNA: TGTGCCAGCAGTTATGACCGCAGGGGTTCAACTGAAGCTTTCTTT. This sequence encodes CASSYDRRGSTEAFF.

This chain connects TRBV7-3 to TRBJ2-2; 7 nucleotides agree with TRBD1. Germline values: CDR1 SGHTA, CDR2 FQGTGA. Trimming cost V 5 bases and J 2 bases; bases outside gene matches: 5. There are 15 residues in the CDR3. Here the CDR3 DNA reads TGTGCCAGCAGCACGGGACAGCCTAACACCGGGGAGCTGTTTTTT. Its protein is CASSTGQPNTGELFF.

V gene TRBV28 combines with J gene TRBJ2-3; 9 nucleotides agree with TRBD2. J lost 3 bases, V lost 6 bases, and 7 bases had no gene match. This CDR3 is 15 amino acids long. Germline V gene sequence: CDR1 MDHEN, CDR2 SYDVKM. The CDR3 loop is CASSQAGGQTDTQYF. CDR3 in DNA: TGTGCCAGCAGCCAAGCGGGGGGCCAAACAGATACGCAGTATTTT.

The V call is TRBV5-5, the J call TRBJ1-4; TRBD1 matches 8 bases. Germline loops: CDR1 SGHKS, CDR2 YYEKEE (reference sequence). J gave up 4 bases and V 4 bases, and 9 bases lay outside the gene matches. The CDR3 length is 16 residues. CDR3 sequence (DNA): TGTGCCAGCAGCCTCCTCCGGACAGGGAGTAATGAAAAACTGTTTTTT. This sequence encodes CASSLLRTGSNEKLFF.

The CDR3 region has the DNA TGTGCCAGCAGCGACGGAGGGCAGTTCTACAATGAGCAGTTCTTC. This gives the protein CASSDGGQFYNEQFF. This rearrangement joins TRBV7-2 to TRBJ2-1; weak D call: TRBD2 (6 bases). Deletions cut 5 bases from V and 3 bases from J, with 14 bases between. The CDR3 runs to 15 residues. The germline V gene has CDR1 SGHTA and CDR2 FQGNSA.